These T cell receptor beta chains were read from a single sample in a study of T-cell reconstitution after alpha-beta-depleted transplantation in children. TCRdb fed the PCR reads into MiXCR, producing one record per CDR3 protein. The sample shows 250,000 to 300,000 distinct CDR3 sequences, around 10% of them seen only once. The specimen comprised peripheral blood, sampled 180 days after TCRalphabeta/CD19-depleted stem cell transplant. These receptors originate from a male patient between 2 and 10 years old who had a stem cell transplant for chronic granulomatous disease, so the T cells may come from the graft donor. Each CDR3 is given with its conserved first and last residue. The order of the fields is clone size, V gene, J gene, D gene, CDR3 DNA, CDR3 protein. A D gene is named only where the DNA matches it firmly. Clone size appears in some rows only: once, few, many, or a class for an expanded clone.

clone_size: many; v_call: TRBV20-1; j_call: TRBJ2-5; d_call: -; cdr3_nt: TGCAGTGCTCACCGACAGGGACTTCAAGAGACCCAGTACTTC; cdr3_aa: CSAHRQGLQETQYF
clone_size: many; v_call: TRBV7-6; j_call: TRBJ2-1; d_call: -; cdr3_nt: TGTGCCAGCAGTTACTATTACGCCTACAATGAGCAGTTCTTC; cdr3_aa: CASSYYYAYNEQFF
clone_size: many; v_call: TRBV19; j_call: TRBJ2-2; d_call: -; cdr3_nt: TGTGCCAGTAGTATGGGGAACACCGGGGAGCTGTTTTTT; cdr3_aa: CASSMGNTGELFF
clone_size: -; v_call: TRBV19; j_call: TRBJ2-7; d_call: TRBD1; cdr3_nt: TGTGCCAGTAGGCACACCGGGACAGGGACACACGAGCAGCACTTC; cdr3_aa: CASRHTGTGTHEQHF
clone_size: many; v_call: TRBV5-1; j_call: TRBJ2-7; d_call: -; cdr3_nt: TGCGCCAGCAGCTTGGCCGCGGGCATTAGGTACGAGCAGTACTTC; cdr3_aa: CASSLAAGIRYEQYF
clone_size: many; v_call: TRBV5-1; j_call: TRBJ2-1; d_call: TRBD1; cdr3_nt: TGCGCCAGCAGCTTGACAGGGGGCTGGGACAATGAGCAGTTCTTC; cdr3_aa: CASSLTGGWDNEQFF
clone_size: many; v_call: TRBV28; j_call: TRBJ1-3; d_call: -; cdr3_nt: TGTGCCAGCAGGGTCAGCGACTCTGGAAACACCATATATTTT; cdr3_aa: CASRVSDSGNTIYF
clone_size: many; v_call: TRBV12-3/TRBV12-4; j_call: TRBJ2-4; d_call: -; cdr3_nt: TGTGCCAGCAGTTTCTACGCCGAAAAAAACATTCAGTACTTC; cdr3_aa: CASSFYAEKNIQYF
clone_size: many; v_call: TRBV20-1; j_call: TRBJ2-1; d_call: TRBD2; cdr3_nt: TGCAGTGCCCTTCCCGGGGGGAAGAGGGGCAATGAGCAGTTCTTC; cdr3_aa: CSALPGGKRGNEQFF
clone_size: -; v_call: TRBV5-1; j_call: TRBJ2-3; d_call: -; cdr3_nt: TGCGCCAGCAGAATTGCATTTCGGAAAGATACGCAGTATTTT; cdr3_aa: CASRIAFRKDTQYF
clone_size: many; v_call: TRBV7-2; j_call: TRBJ2-5; d_call: -; cdr3_nt: TGTGCCAGCAGCTTAAGGCTAGCCGAAGAGACCCAGTACTTC; cdr3_aa: CASSLRLAEETQYF
clone_size: many; v_call: TRBV7-2; j_call: TRBJ2-7; d_call: TRBD2; cdr3_nt: TGTGCCAGCAGCTTCGATGGACTAGTCTACGAGCAGTACTTC; cdr3_aa: CASSFDGLVYEQYF
clone_size: many; v_call: TRBV12-3/TRBV12-4; j_call: TRBJ2-7; d_call: -; cdr3_nt: TGTGCCAGCAGTACCGGACTCTCAGGGGAGCAGTACTTC; cdr3_aa: CASSTGLSGEQYF
clone_size: many; v_call: TRBV9; j_call: TRBJ2-7; d_call: TRBD1; cdr3_nt: TGTGCCAGCAGCGTAGGACAGGGAGCGTCCTACGAGCAGTACTTC; cdr3_aa: CASSVGQGASYEQYF
clone_size: few; v_call: TRBV12-3/TRBV12-4; j_call: TRBJ2-1; d_call: -; cdr3_nt: TGTGCCAGCAGAAAACCGGGCTACCGTCAGTTCTTC; cdr3_aa: CASRKPGYRQFF
clone_size: many; v_call: TRBV28; j_call: TRBJ2-2; d_call: TRBD1; cdr3_nt: TGTGCCAGTTGGGGACAGGGGAGGGACACCGGGGAGCTGTTTTTT; cdr3_aa: CASWGQGRDTGELFF
clone_size: many; v_call: TRBV5-1; j_call: TRBJ2-7; d_call: -; cdr3_nt: TGCGCCAGCAGCCGCGGGGGACAGCAAACCTACGAGCAGTACTTC; cdr3_aa: CASSRGGQQTYEQYF
clone_size: many; v_call: TRBV3-1; j_call: TRBJ2-5; d_call: -; cdr3_nt: TGTGCCAGCGGAGCGGCGCTCTCGGCCCAGTACTTC; cdr3_aa: CASGAALSAQYF
clone_size: -; v_call: TRBV15; j_call: TRBJ2-2; d_call: TRBD2; cdr3_nt: TGTGCCACCAGCAGGGTGACTAGCGGGAAAATTGCCGGGGAGCTGTTTTTT; cdr3_aa: CATSRVTSGKIAGELFF
clone_size: many; v_call: TRBV28; j_call: TRBJ2-3; d_call: -; cdr3_nt: TGTGCCAGCAGTGCCGGGATCACAGATACGCAGTATTTT; cdr3_aa: CASSAGITDTQYF
clone_size: few; v_call: TRBV7-2; j_call: TRBJ2-1; d_call: TRBD2; cdr3_nt: TGTGCCAGCACAGTGGTCCTACCGATTGGGGGGGGCTCCTACAATGAGCAGTTCTTC; cdr3_aa: CASTVVLPIGGGSYNEQFF
clone_size: many; v_call: TRBV10-3; j_call: TRBJ2-5; d_call: -; cdr3_nt: TGTGCCATCAGTGATGCCGAAGAGACCCAGTACTTC; cdr3_aa: CAISDAEETQYF
clone_size: few; v_call: TRBV7-8; j_call: TRBJ2-2; d_call: -; cdr3_nt: TGTGCCAGCCCTCGTCGGGACGGGGAGCTGTTTTTT; cdr3_aa: CASPRRDGELFF
clone_size: -; v_call: TRBV20-1; j_call: TRBJ2-5; d_call: TRBD1; cdr3_nt: TGCTGTGCTAGGAAACAGGGGGGCATTCTCAGACAAGAGACCCAGTACTTC; cdr3_aa: CCARKQGGILRQETQYF
clone_size: many; v_call: TRBV5-5; j_call: TRBJ2-2; d_call: -; cdr3_nt: TGTGCCAGCAGCTTGGCGGCAACAGGGGGGGACACCGGGGAGCTGTTTTTT; cdr3_aa: CASSLAATGGDTGELFF
clone_size: many; v_call: TRBV5-6; j_call: TRBJ1-2; d_call: -; cdr3_nt: TGTGCCAGCAGCTTGGAGCGGTACAATGGCTACACCTTC; cdr3_aa: CASSLERYNGYTF
clone_size: many; v_call: TRBV12-5; j_call: TRBJ2-2; d_call: -; cdr3_nt: TGTGCTAGTGGTTTGTACCCCACGGCCGCGATGGGCACCGGGGAGCTGTTTTTT; cdr3_aa: CASGLYPTAAMGTGELFF
clone_size: many; v_call: TRBV5-5; j_call: TRBJ2-1; d_call: -; cdr3_nt: TGTGCCAGCAGCCTAGCGCCGAGCTCCTACAATGAGCAGTTCTTC; cdr3_aa: CASSLAPSSYNEQFF
clone_size: many; v_call: TRBV7-9; j_call: TRBJ2-1; d_call: TRBD2; cdr3_nt: TGTGCCAGCAGCTTGGGACGGGAGGGTGTATATGAGCAGTTCTTC; cdr3_aa: CASSLGREGVYEQFF
clone_size: many; v_call: TRBV11-2; j_call: TRBJ2-1; d_call: -; cdr3_nt: TGTGCCAGCAGCCCCTGGGGGGACCCCCAAAACAATGAGCAGTTCTTC; cdr3_aa: CASSPWGDPQNNEQFF
clone_size: many; v_call: TRBV12-3/TRBV12-4; j_call: TRBJ2-2; d_call: -; cdr3_nt: TGTGCCAGCAGTTTTAGTAGGTGGTACACCGGGGAGCTGTTTTTT; cdr3_aa: CASSFSRWYTGELFF
clone_size: many; v_call: TRBV15; j_call: TRBJ2-5; d_call: -; cdr3_nt: TGTGCCACCAGCAGAGTTGGTATTGGGGAGGAGACCCAGTACTTC; cdr3_aa: CATSRVGIGEETQYF
clone_size: many; v_call: TRBV15; j_call: TRBJ2-7; d_call: TRBD2; cdr3_nt: TGTGCCACCAGCAGAGAGCTAGCGGTTCTGTACTTC; cdr3_aa: CATSRELAVLYF
clone_size: -; v_call: TRBV28; j_call: TRBJ2-7; d_call: -; cdr3_nt: TGTGCCAGCAGTGCCCAGACACCCACCTACGAGCAGTACTTC; cdr3_aa: CASSAQTPTYEQYF
clone_size: -; v_call: TRBV12-3/TRBV12-4; j_call: TRBJ2-7; d_call: -; cdr3_nt: TGTGCCAGCAGTTTAGGGCATACCTACGAGCAGTACTTC; cdr3_aa: CASSLGHTYEQYF
clone_size: many; v_call: TRBV19; j_call: TRBJ2-5; d_call: -; cdr3_nt: TGTGCCAGTAGTACCCGACAGGACCAAGAGACCCAGTACTTC; cdr3_aa: CASSTRQDQETQYF
clone_size: -; v_call: TRBV5-1; j_call: TRBJ2-2; d_call: -; cdr3_nt: TGCGCCAGCAGCTATGTAAGCGCCGGGGAGCTGTTTTTT; cdr3_aa: CASSYVSAGELFF
clone_size: many; v_call: TRBV6-1; j_call: TRBJ2-6; d_call: -; cdr3_nt: TGTGCCAGCAGTGAATGGGGTCTCACTGCGGCCAACGTCCTGACTTTC; cdr3_aa: CASSEWGLTAANVLTF
clone_size: few; v_call: TRBV28; j_call: TRBJ1-6; d_call: -; cdr3_nt: TGTGCCAGCAGGGGTGGCAATTCACCCCTCCACTTT; cdr3_aa: CASRGGNSPLHF
clone_size: many; v_call: TRBV5-1; j_call: TRBJ2-7; d_call: TRBD1; cdr3_nt: TGCGCCAGCAGCTTGGGACAGGGCTTCTCCTACGAGCAGTACTTC; cdr3_aa: CASSLGQGFSYEQYF
clone_size: few; v_call: TRBV5-6; j_call: TRBJ1-1; d_call: -; cdr3_nt: TGTGCCAGCAGCCTGGCTAATGAAGCTTTCTTT; cdr3_aa: CASSLANEAFF
clone_size: many; v_call: TRBV6-2/TRBV6-3; j_call: TRBJ2-3; d_call: -; cdr3_nt: TGTGCCAGCAGTTCCCCCTACCGGGACATCACAGATACGCAGTATTTT; cdr3_aa: CASSSPYRDITDTQYF
clone_size: many; v_call: TRBV5-8; j_call: TRBJ1-3; d_call: -; cdr3_nt: TGTGCCAGCATCCGTACCAGGCCCCGGGGCAACACCATATATTTT; cdr3_aa: CASIRTRPRGNTIYF
clone_size: many; v_call: TRBV5-1; j_call: TRBJ1-5; d_call: -; cdr3_nt: TGCGCCAGCAGCGACGGGACCCACAATCAGCCCCAGCATTTT; cdr3_aa: CASSDGTHNQPQHF
clone_size: many; v_call: TRBV4-2; j_call: TRBJ2-3; d_call: TRBD2; cdr3_nt: TGTGCCAGCAGCCAAGAGGGTCCCGGGGGGGGCACAGATACGCAGTATTTT; cdr3_aa: CASSQEGPGGGTDTQYF
clone_size: many; v_call: TRBV5-1; j_call: TRBJ2-3; d_call: TRBD1; cdr3_nt: TGCGCCAGCAGCTCGGGACAGACAGCGCAGTATTTT; cdr3_aa: CASSSGQTAQYF
clone_size: many; v_call: TRBV19; j_call: TRBJ2-2; d_call: -; cdr3_nt: TGTGCCAGTAATACAGGGTGGAACACCGGGGAGCTGTTTTTT; cdr3_aa: CASNTGWNTGELFF
clone_size: many; v_call: TRBV7-3; j_call: TRBJ2-1; d_call: TRBD2; cdr3_nt: TGTGCCAGCAGCCCCCGGCTAGCGGGAAACGATGAGCAGTTCTTC; cdr3_aa: CASSPRLAGNDEQFF
clone_size: many; v_call: TRBV28; j_call: TRBJ1-5; d_call: TRBD1; cdr3_nt: TGTGCCAGCAGTTTACTTATGGGGGACAGGGGCGGGAATCAGCCCCAGCATTTT; cdr3_aa: CASSLLMGDRGGNQPQHF
clone_size: many; v_call: TRBV7-3; j_call: TRBJ2-1; d_call: TRBD1; cdr3_nt: TGTGCCAGCAGCCAAGACAGGGCTGCCTACAATGAGCAGTTCTTC; cdr3_aa: CASSQDRAAYNEQFF
clone_size: many; v_call: TRBV10-3; j_call: TRBJ2-5; d_call: TRBD2; cdr3_nt: TGTGCCATCACCGAGAAAGCGGGGGCGGGAGAGACCCAGTACTTC; cdr3_aa: CAITEKAGAGETQYF
clone_size: many; v_call: TRBV20-1; j_call: TRBJ2-4; d_call: TRBD2; cdr3_nt: TGCAGTGCTAGCCGGGGGGGTGGGGGCAAAAACATTCAGTACTTC; cdr3_aa: CSASRGGGGKNIQYF